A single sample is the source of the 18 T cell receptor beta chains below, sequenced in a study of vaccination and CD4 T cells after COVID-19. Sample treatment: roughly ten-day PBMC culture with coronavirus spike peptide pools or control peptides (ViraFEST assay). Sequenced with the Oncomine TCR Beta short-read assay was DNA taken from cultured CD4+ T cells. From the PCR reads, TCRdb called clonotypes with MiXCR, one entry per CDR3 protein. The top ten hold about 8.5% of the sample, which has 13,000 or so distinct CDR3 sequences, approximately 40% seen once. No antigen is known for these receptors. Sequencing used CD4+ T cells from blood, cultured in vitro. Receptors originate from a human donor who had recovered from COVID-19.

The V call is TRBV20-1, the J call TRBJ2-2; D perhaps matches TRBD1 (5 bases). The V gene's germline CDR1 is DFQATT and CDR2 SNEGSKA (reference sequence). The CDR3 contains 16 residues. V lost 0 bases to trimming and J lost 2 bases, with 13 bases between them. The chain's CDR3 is CSARDPSQGNTGELFF. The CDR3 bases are TGCAGTGCTAGAGATCCTTCCCAGGGTAACACCGGGGAGCTGTTTTTT.

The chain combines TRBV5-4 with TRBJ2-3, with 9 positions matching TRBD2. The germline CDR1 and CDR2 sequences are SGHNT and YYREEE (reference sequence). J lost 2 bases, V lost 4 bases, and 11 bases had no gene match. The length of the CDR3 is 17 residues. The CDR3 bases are TGTGCCAGCAGCCGTGGGGGGCTAGCGGGGTTCACAGATACGCAGTATTTT. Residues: CASSRGGLAGFTDTQYF.

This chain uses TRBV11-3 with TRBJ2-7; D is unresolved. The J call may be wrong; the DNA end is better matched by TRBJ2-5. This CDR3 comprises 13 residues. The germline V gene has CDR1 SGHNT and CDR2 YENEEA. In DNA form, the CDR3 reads TGTGCCAGCAGCCCTAATAGTCGAGAGACCCAGTACTTC. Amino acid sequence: CASSPNSRETQYF.

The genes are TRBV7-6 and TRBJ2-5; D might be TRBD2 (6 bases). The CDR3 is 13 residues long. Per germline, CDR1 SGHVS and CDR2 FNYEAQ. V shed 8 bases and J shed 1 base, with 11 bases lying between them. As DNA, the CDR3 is TGTGCCAGCGGAGGGTTATCCCAAGAGACCCAGTACTTC. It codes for CASGGLSQETQYF.

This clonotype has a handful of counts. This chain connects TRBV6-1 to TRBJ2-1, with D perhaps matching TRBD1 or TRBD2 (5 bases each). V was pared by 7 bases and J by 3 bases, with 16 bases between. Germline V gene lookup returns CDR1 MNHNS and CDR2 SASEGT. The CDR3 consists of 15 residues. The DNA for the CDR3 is TGTGCCAGCACCGTGACAGACTATCTCTACAATGAGCAGTTCTTC. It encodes CASTVTDYLYNEQFF.

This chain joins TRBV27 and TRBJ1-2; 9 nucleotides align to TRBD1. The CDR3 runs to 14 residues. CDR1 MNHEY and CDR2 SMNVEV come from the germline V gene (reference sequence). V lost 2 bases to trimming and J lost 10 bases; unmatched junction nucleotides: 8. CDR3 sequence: CASSLTQGAGDYTF. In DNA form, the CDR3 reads TGTGCCAGCAGTTTAACACAGGGGGCGGGTGACTACACCTTC.

CDR3 protein: CSARAPFGRITGTQYF. CDR3 DNA: TGCAGTGCTAGAGCGCCGTTCGGGAGGATCACCGGGACCCAGTACTTC. This chain connects TRBV20-1 to TRBJ2-5; TRBD2 matches at 7 bases. Germline trimming cut 1 base from V and 7 bases from J; bases unmatched to any gene: 15. CDR3 size: 16 residues. CDR1 and CDR2 from the germline V gene are DFQATT and SNEGSKA (reference sequence).

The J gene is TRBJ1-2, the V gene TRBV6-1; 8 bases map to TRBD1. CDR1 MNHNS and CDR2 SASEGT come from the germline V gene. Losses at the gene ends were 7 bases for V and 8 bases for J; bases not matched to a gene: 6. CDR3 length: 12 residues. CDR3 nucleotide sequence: TGTGCCAGCATCGGGACAGGAGGCGGCTACACCTTC. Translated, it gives CASIGTGGGYTF.

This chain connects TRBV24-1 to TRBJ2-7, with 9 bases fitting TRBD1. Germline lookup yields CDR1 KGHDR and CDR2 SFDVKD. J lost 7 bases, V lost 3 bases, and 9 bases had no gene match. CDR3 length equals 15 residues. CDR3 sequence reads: CATSDGGTGRGEQYF. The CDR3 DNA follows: TGTGCCACCAGTGATGGGGGGACAGGGAGGGGTGAGCAGTACTTC.

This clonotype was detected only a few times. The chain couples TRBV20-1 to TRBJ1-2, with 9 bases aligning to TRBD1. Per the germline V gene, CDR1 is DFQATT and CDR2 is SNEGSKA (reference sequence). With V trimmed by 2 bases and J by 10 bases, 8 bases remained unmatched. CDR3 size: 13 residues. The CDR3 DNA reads TGCAGTGCTAGACCCCGGACAGGGGAGACCTACACCTTC. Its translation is CSARPRTGETYTF.

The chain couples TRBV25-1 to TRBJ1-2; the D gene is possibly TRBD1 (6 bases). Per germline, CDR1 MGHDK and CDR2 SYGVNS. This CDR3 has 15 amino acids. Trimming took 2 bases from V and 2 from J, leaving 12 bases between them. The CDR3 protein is CASSEQGNRNYGYTF. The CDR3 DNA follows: TGTGCCAGCAGTGAACAGGGGAACAGAAACTATGGCTACACCTTC.

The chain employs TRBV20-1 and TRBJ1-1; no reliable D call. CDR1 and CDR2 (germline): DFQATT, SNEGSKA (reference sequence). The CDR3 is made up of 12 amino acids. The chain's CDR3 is CTTSGRNTEAFF. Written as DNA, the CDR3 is TGCACTACCAGCGGCAGGAACACTGAAGCTTTCTTT.

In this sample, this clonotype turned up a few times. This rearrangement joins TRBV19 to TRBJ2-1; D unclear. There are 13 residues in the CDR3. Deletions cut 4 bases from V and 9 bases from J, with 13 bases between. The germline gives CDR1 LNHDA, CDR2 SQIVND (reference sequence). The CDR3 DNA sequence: TGTGCCAGTAGTACCTTGGGTTCCCCTGAGCAGTTCTTC. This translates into CASSTLGSPEQFF. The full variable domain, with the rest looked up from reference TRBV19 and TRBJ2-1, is DGGITQSPKYLFRKEGQNVTLSCEQNLNHDAMYWYRQDPGQGLRLIYYSQIVNDFQKGDIAEGYSVSREKKESFPLTVTSAQKNPTAFYLCASSTLGSPEQFFGPGTRLTVL.

The DNA for the CDR3 is TGTGCCAGCACCCCGACAGGGGAGGCGGGGGGCTACACCTTC. This gives the protein CASTPTGEAGGYTF. This chain joins TRBV19 and TRBJ1-2, with 8 bases matching TRBD1. Per the germline V gene, CDR1 is LNHDA and CDR2 is SQIVND (reference sequence). The J segment lost 8 bases and the V segment lost 9 bases, leaving 14 bases of the junction unmatched. The CDR3 runs 14 residues.

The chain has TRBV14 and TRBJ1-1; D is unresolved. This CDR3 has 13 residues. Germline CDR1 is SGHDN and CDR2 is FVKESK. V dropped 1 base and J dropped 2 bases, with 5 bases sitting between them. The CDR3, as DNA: TGTGCCAGCAGCCAAGGGGGTAACACTGAAGCTTTCTTT. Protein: CASSQGGNTEAFF.

CDR3 loop: CASSLGQANTEAFF. DNA for the CDR3: TGTGCCAGCAGCTTGGGACAGGCGAACACTGAAGCTTTCTTT. The gene calls are TRBV7-9 and TRBJ1-1; the match to TRBD1 covers 8 bases. Looked up from germline, CDR1 is SEHNR and CDR2 is FQNEAQ (reference sequence). The J segment lost 1 base and the V segment lost 3 bases, leaving 1 base of the junction unmatched. This CDR3 is 14 amino acids long.

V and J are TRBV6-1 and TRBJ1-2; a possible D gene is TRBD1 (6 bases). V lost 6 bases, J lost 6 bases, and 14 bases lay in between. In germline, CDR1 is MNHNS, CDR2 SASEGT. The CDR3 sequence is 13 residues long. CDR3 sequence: CASRAQGANGYTF. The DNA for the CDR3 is TGTGCCAGCAGGGCACAGGGCGCGAATGGCTACACCTTC.

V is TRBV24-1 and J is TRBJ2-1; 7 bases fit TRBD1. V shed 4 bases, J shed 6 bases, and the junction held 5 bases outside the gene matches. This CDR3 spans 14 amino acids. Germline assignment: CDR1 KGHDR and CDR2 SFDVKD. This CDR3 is CATSDRTGVNEQFF. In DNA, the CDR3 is TGTGCCACCAGTGACCGAACAGGGGTCAATGAGCAGTTCTTC.